The next 9 T cell receptor beta chains were all read from a single sample in a study of T cell changes during pregnancy in multiple sclerosis. Here immunoSEQ multiplex PCR was the method, and the copy in TCRdb shows in-frame clones only, minus some. This sample has tens of thousands of clones, with about 93% found just once. The sequencing used CD4+ T cells from peripheral blood mononuclear cells, collected in the third trimester of pregnancy. These receptors all stem from a female donor with multiple sclerosis, enrolled in a pregnancy study.

In its sample, this clone was seen once. The V call is TRBV20-1, the J call TRBJ2-1, with D possibly TRBD1 on 5 matching bases. Germline lookup yields CDR1 DFQATT and CDR2 SNEGSKA (reference sequence). The CDR3 contains 11 residues. Trimming removed 6 bases from V and 8 bases from J, with 11 bases in between. The CDR3 spells CSAPRVDEQFF. The CDR3 nucleotides read TGCAGTGCCCCCAGGGTGGATGAGCAGTTCTTC.

This clone appeared a single time. The gene calls are TRBV6-1 and TRBJ1-5, with D tentatively TRBD1 (5 bases). The germline V gene encodes CDR1 MNHNS and CDR2 SASEGT. Trimming shortened V by 1 base and J by 2 bases, and 12 bases separated the two germline ends. The CDR3 length is 16 residues. CDR3 amino acids: CASSEGRARGNQPQHF. In DNA, the CDR3 is TGTGCCAGCAGTGAAGGCAGGGCCCGGGGCAATCAGCCCCAGCATTTT.

The rearrangement joins TRBV18 to TRBJ1-3; D is undetermined. V lost 6 bases, J lost 1 base, and 22 bases lay in between. The CDR3 runs to 18 residues. Germline lookup yields CDR1 KGHSH and CDR2 LQKENI. CDR3 in amino acids: CASSHATGTSRSGNTIYF. The CDR3, as DNA: TGTGCCAGCTCCCATGCGACGGGTACCTCGCGTTCTGGAAACACCATATATTTT.

This rearrangement joins TRBV5-6 to TRBJ1-1, with 7 bases fitting TRBD1. The CDR3 extends over 18 amino acids. Trimming took 0 bases from V and 5 from J; bases not matched to a gene: 16. The germline gives CDR1 SGHDT, CDR2 YYEEEE. CDR3 nucleotides: TGTGCCAGCAGCTTGGCTCGTCTTCGTGACAGGGAAAAAACTGAAGCTTTCTTT. Amino acid sequence: CASSLARLRDREKTEAFF.

The gene calls are TRBV6-4 and TRBJ2-3, with 10 bases aligning to TRBD2. V was pared by 9 bases and J by 6 bases, with 12 bases of the junction left unmatched. The CDR3 spans 15 residues. Germline CDR1 MRHNA, CDR2 SNTAGT. CDR3 nucleotide sequence: TGTGCCAGTAAATTCTCTAGCGGGGGCTTGGATACGCAGTATTTT. Translation: CASKFSSGGLDTQYF.

The chain employs TRBV30 and TRBJ2-2, with D possibly matching TRBD2 (5 bases). CDR1 and CDR2 (germline): GTSNPN, SVGIG (reference sequence). Trimming pared 2 bases from V and 3 bases from J, leaving 13 bases between. The CDR3 covers 15 residues. The CDR3 nucleotides are TGTGCCTGGAGTCCCCGGACTCCCGACACCGGGGAGCTGTTTTTT. It specifies CAWSPRTPDTGELFF.

This clone is a singleton in its sample. This sequence joins TRBV7-9 and TRBJ2-2; 10 positions match TRBD1. Trimming at V came to 1 base and at J to 6 bases, leaving 5 bases not matched to a gene. CDR3 length: 16 residues. The germline V gene has CDR1 SEHNR and CDR2 FQNEAQ (reference sequence). CDR3 sequence (DNA): TGTGCCAGCAGCTTAGGCGGACAGGGGGTCCCCGGGGAGCTGTTTTTT. Translating it yields CASSLGGQGVPGELFF.

The chain joins TRBV11-3 to TRBJ2-5, with D perhaps matching TRBD2 (5 bases). Trimming pared 4 bases from V and 4 bases from J, leaving 13 bases between. Germline V gene data show CDR1 as SGHNT and CDR2 as YENEEA. CDR3 size: 14 residues. Here the CDR3 DNA reads TGTGCCAGCAGCTCAGACGCGACTACAGAGACCCAGTACTTC. It specifies CASSSDATTETQYF.

The chain employs TRBV9 and TRBJ1-1; no clear D gene. The ends were cut back, 4 bases at V and 5 bases at J, with 6 bases in the middle. CDR1 and CDR2 (germline): SGDLS, YYNGEE. The CDR3 totals 11 residues. Here the CDR3 reads CASSRDTEAFF. CDR3 sequence (DNA): TGTGCCAGCAGCCGAGATACTGAAGCTTTCTTT.